The 21 T cell receptor beta chains reported below all come from one sample, sequenced in a study of Graves' ophthalmopathy and Graves' hyperthyroidism. RNA transcripts were the source from which TCR beta CDR3 regions were amplified. First-round RT-PCR with HTBI primers preceded a second-round multiplex PCR. TCRdb fed the multiplex PCR reads into MiXCR, producing one record per CDR3 protein. The data contain roughly 60,000 distinct CDR3 sequences, approximately 50% of them seen just once; the ten biggest clones take up 4.5% to 5%. The source material was peripheral blood. The receptors stem from an adult woman with Graves' ophthalmopathy.

The rearrangement uses TRBV4-3 and TRBJ2-2; 8 bases agree with TRBD2. The CDR3 contains 15 residues. Germline V CDR1 and CDR2: LGHNA, YSLEER. V was pared by 4 bases and J by 7 bases, with 8 bases of the junction left unmatched. CDR3 bases: TGCGCCAGCAGCCGATCCCGACTAGCGAGCGGGGAGCTGTTTTTT. Its translation: CASSRSRLASGELFF.

The DNA for the CDR3 is TGTGCCACCAGTGAAAGAACAGGGAACGGGCAGTTCTTC. Protein product: CATSERTGNGQFF. This chain uses TRBV24-1 with TRBJ2-1; the D gene is possibly TRBD1 (6 bases). This CDR3 region has 13 residues. V was pared by 4 bases and J by 12 bases, with 15 bases between. Germline CDR1 is KGHDR and CDR2 is SFDVKD.

V gene TRBV9 combines with J gene TRBJ2-7, with 13 bases identical to TRBD2. This CDR3 has 14 residues. J lost 7 bases, V lost 3 bases, and 4 bases had no gene match. Germline V CDR1 and CDR2: SGDLS, YYNGEE. The CDR3 here is CASSAGLAGQEQYF. The CDR3 nucleotides read TGTGCCAGCAGCGCGGGACTAGCGGGACAGGAGCAGTACTTC.

This chain links TRBV7-9 with TRBJ2-1, with D perhaps assigned TRBD1 or TRBD2 (5 bases each). The germline V gene encodes CDR1 SEHNR and CDR2 FQNEAQ (reference sequence). V lost 5 bases and J lost 8, with 25 bases in between. The CDR3 length is 17 residues. The CDR3 bases are TGTGCCAGCAGCCCCCCCCCCAACACCAATGGGGACGATGAGCAGTTCTTC. Translation: CASSPPPNTNGDDEQFF.

This chain uses TRBV5-1 with TRBJ1-2; 10 positions agree with TRBD1. Germline CDR1 and CDR2: SGHRS and YFSETQ. The CDR3 is 13 residues long. CDR3 DNA sequence: TGCATCAGCAGCTTCGGGACAGGGGAAAGCTACACCTTC. It yields the protein CISSFGTGESYTF.

By share, this clonotype counts as medium-sized (0.01 to 0.1%). The rearrangement joins TRBV10-2 to TRBJ2-1, with D unresolved. The ends were cut back, 4 bases at V and 8 bases at J, with 6 bases in the middle. The length of the CDR3 is 11 residues. Per the germline V gene, CDR1 is WSHSY and CDR2 is SAAADI. The DNA for the CDR3 is TGCGCCAGCAGTGTGAGCGATGAGCAGTTCTTC. Protein: CASSVSDEQFF.

The rearrangement joins TRBV10-3 to TRBJ1-6; 9 bases agree with TRBD1. There are 14 residues in the CDR3. V was clipped by 6 bases and J by 6 bases; unmatched bases: 3. Germline loops: CDR1 ENHRY, CDR2 SYGVKD. CDR3 nucleotide sequence: TGTGCCATCAGGGGACAGGGTTCTAATTCACCCCTCCACTTT. This translates into CAIRGQGSNSPLHF.

The DNA for the CDR3 is TGTGCCAGCAGCTTAGAAACTAGCGGGAGCGCCTACGAGCAGTACTTC. Translating gives CASSLETSGSAYEQYF. The gene calls are TRBV7-2 and TRBJ2-7; 11 bases fit TRBD2. CDR1 is SGHTA, CDR2 FQGNSA, per germline. This CDR3 has 16 amino acids. Unmatched junction bases numbered 4, after V lost 1 base and J lost 2 bases.

This clonotype was seen repeatedly, ten times or more. The rearrangement joins TRBV7-9 to TRBJ2-7; 8 bases line up with TRBD2. In germline, CDR1 is SEHNR, CDR2 FQNEAQ (reference sequence). The CDR3 is 14 residues long. V shed 7 bases, J shed 3 bases, and the junction held 8 bases outside the gene matches. CDR3 in amino acids: CASTLGAGDYEQYF. CDR3 coding DNA: TGTGCCAGCACCCTGGGAGCGGGAGACTACGAGCAGTACTTC. Full variable domain (missing parts from reference TRBV7-9 and TRBJ2-7): DTGVSQNPRHKITKRGQNVTFRCDPISEHNRLYWYRQTLGQGPEFLTYFQNEAQLEKSRLLSDRFSAERPKGSFSTLEIQRTEQGDSAMYLCASTLGAGDYEQYFGPGTRLTVT.

Comments on this clonotype: A much larger clonotype is one base distant, so this may be a read error. The V call is TRBV3-1, the J call TRBJ1-2; tentatively, D is TRBD1 (5 bases). There are 16 residues in the CDR3. V dropped 3 bases and J dropped 0 bases, with 14 bases sitting between them. Germline-derived CDR1 and CDR2 are LGHDT and YNNKEL (reference sequence). CDR3 nucleotide sequence: TGTGCCAGCAGCCACGCGGGGCTGGGCCCTAACTATGGCTACACCTTC. Translated, it gives CASSHAGLGPNYGYTF. Full variable domain (rest looked up from reference TRBV3-1 and TRBJ1-2): DTAVSQTPKYLVTQMGNDKSIKCEQNLGHDTMYWYKQDSKKFLKIMFSYNNKELIINETVPNRFSPKSPDKAHLNLHINSLELGDSAVYFCASSHAGLGPNYGYTFGSGTRLTVV.

Comment on this clonotype: One end of the junction does not line up with germline, which may come from a read error. The chain combines TRBV7-8 with TRBJ2-1; no definite D call. The length of the CDR3 is 12 residues. Per the germline V gene, CDR1 is SGHVS and CDR2 is FQNEAQ. In DNA, the CDR3 is TGTGCCGGCAGCTTAGTCGGCAATGAGCAGTTCTTC. Encoded protein: CAGSLVGNEQFF.

The chain joins TRBV13 to TRBJ1-6; D might be TRBD1 (5 bases). Trimming pared 6 bases from V and 6 bases from J, leaving 33 bases between. Germline V gene sequence: CDR1 PRHDT, CDR2 FYEKMQ (reference sequence). The CDR3 has 21 amino acids. Here the CDR3 DNA reads TGTGCCAGCAGTTTATCCGGCTACGTGGGGCCGTCCATAGGAGGTAATTCACCCCTCCACTTT. This gives the protein CASSLSGYVGPSIGGNSPLHF.

This clonotype was counted ten times or more. The chain has TRBV4-1 and TRBJ2-7; 9 nucleotides align to TRBD2. Germline CDR1 and CDR2: MGHRA and YSYEKL. This CDR3 has 16 amino acids. V lost 4 bases to trimming and J lost 6 bases; unmatched junction nucleotides: 13. CDR3 DNA: TGCGCCAGCAGCCCGCCCCAACGGACTAGCGTCTCCGAGCAGTACTTC. This translates into CASSPPQRTSVSEQYF.

The V call is TRBV7-9, the J call TRBJ2-2; 10 bases fit TRBD2. The CDR3 spans 17 residues. Losses at the gene ends were 1 base for V and 7 bases for J; bases not matched to a gene: 9. From germline, CDR1 is SEHNR and CDR2 FQNEAQ (reference sequence). This CDR3 is CASSLGSGRPLSGELFF. The CDR3 DNA reads as TGTGCCAGCAGCTTAGGTAGCGGGAGGCCTCTCAGCGGGGAGCTGTTTTTT.

In regard to this clonotype: One end of the junction does not line up with germline, which may come from a read error. This chain connects TRBV5-1 to TRBJ2-1; D is unclear. Germline CDR1 reads SGHRS; CDR2 reads YFSETQ. The CDR3 has 12 amino acids. In DNA form, the CDR3 reads TGTGCCGGCAGCTTGGCCCCAGCTGAGCAGTTCTTC. Protein product: CAGSLAPAEQFF.

The V and J genes are TRBV29-1 and TRBJ2-3; the match to TRBD2 covers 7 bases. The CDR3 has 14 amino acids. V lost 1 base, J lost 2 bases, and 3 bases stayed unmatched. The germline CDR1 and CDR2 sequences are SQVTM and ANQGSEA. The CDR3 region is CSVEGGLYTDTQYF. In DNA, the CDR3 is TGCAGCGTTGAAGGGGGACTATACACAGATACGCAGTATTTT.

J is TRBJ1-2 and V is TRBV24-1, with D perhaps TRBD1 (5 bases). V gave up 0 bases and J gave up 8 bases, with 9 bases separating them. This CDR3 is 13 amino acids long. Germline V gives CDR1 KGHDR, CDR2 SFDVKD. The CDR3 protein is CATSDLTGRGYTF. DNA for the CDR3: TGTGCCACCAGTGATTTGACAGGAAGAGGCTACACCTTC.

In this sample, this clonotype turned up many times. The chain couples TRBV28 to TRBJ2-3, with 10 bases fitting TRBD2. The V gene end was trimmed by 7 bases and the J gene end by 3 bases; junction bases not matched to a gene: 10. The CDR3 has 16 amino acids. CDR1 and CDR2 (germline): MDHEN, SYDVKM. The CDR3 DNA follows: TGTGCCAGCACCCACATGGGTAGCGGGAGGACAGATACGCAGTATTTT. Translated: CASTHMGSGRTDTQYF.

Of note for this clonotype: No conserved phenylalanine or tryptophan is present at the end of the CDR3, so a read error is the likely explanation. The chain is built from TRBV7-2 and TRBJ1-1, with TRBD1 matching 7 bases. This CDR3 is built from 14 residues. Per germline, CDR1 SGHTA and CDR2 FQGNSA. CDR3 loop: CAISLAGQHTVAFV. The CDR3 region has the DNA TGTGCCATCAGCTTGGCGGGACAGCACACTGTAGCTTTCGTT.

There are many counts of this clonotype. This rearrangement joins TRBV12-3 or TRBV12-4 to TRBJ1-2; no clear D gene. Trimming removed 4 bases from V and 8 bases from J, with 8 bases in between. The CDR3 loop spans 11 amino acids. The CDR3 coding sequence is TGTGCCAGCAGTTCACGGACCGGCTACACCTTC. Its protein product is CASSSRTGYTF.

A note on this clonotype: A read error may produce the germline difference seen at one junction end. J is TRBJ2-1 and V is TRBV9, with a tentative D call TRBD2 (6 bases). Germline assignment: CDR1 SGDLS and CDR2 YYNGEE. The CDR3 extends over 19 amino acids. CDR3 sequence: CATSVGRSVAGLGFNEQFF. The CDR3 DNA reads as TGTGCCACCAGCGTAGGGAGGAGCGTTGCGGGACTGGGCTTCAATGAGCAGTTCTTC.